Listed below are T cell receptor beta chains from one sample, sequenced in a study of cytomegalovirus exposure and HLA in healthy donors. Assay: immunoSEQ multiplex PCR; the TCRdb copy retains only in-frame clones and omits some. In the table there are around 170,000 clones, 65% to 75% of which are singletons. Sequencing input: PBMCs. The receptors were gathered from a girl under 18 in good health and CMV-seronegative. The CDR3 runs from the conserved cysteine through the conserved F or W. A D gene is named only where the DNA matches it firmly. Clone size appears in some rows only: once, few, many, or a class for an expanded clone.

j_gene	v_gene	abundance	d_gene	CDR3nt	CDR3aa
TRBJ1-2	TRBV29-1	-	-	TGCAGCGCTTCCCTTTCGGAGGACGCTAACTATGGCTACACCTTC	CSASLSEDANYGYTF
TRBJ1-5	TRBV6-6	-	-	TGTGCCAGCACCACAGGACCGGACCGCAATCAGCCCCAGCATTTT	CASTTGPDRNQPQHF
TRBJ2-6	TRBV19	-	-	TGTGCCAGTAGTAAAATGGGGGGGCAAAGGTCTCGGGCCAACGTCCTGACTTTC	CASSKMGGQRSRANVLTF
TRBJ1-6	TRBV4-1	-	-	TGCGCCAGCAGCCAAGATCCAGGGCCTACCTCTGGGAATTCACCCCTCCACTTT	CASSQDPGPTSGNSPLHF
TRBJ1-2	TRBV30	-	TRBD1	TGTGCCTGGACTACAGGGGGCGAGGTTTTAACCTTC	CAWTTGGEVLTF
TRBJ1-4	TRBV11-1	-	TRBD1	TGTGCCAGCAGCCTACGGGACAGGGAAAATGAAAAACTGTTTTTT	CASSLRDRENEKLFF
TRBJ1-5	TRBV2	-	TRBD1	TGTGCCAGCAGTGAGGGACAGGGGATCAATCAGCCCCAGCATTTT	CASSEGQGINQPQHF
TRBJ1-4	TRBV11-2	-	-	TGTGCCAGCAGCTTCGGACAGACAAATGAAAAACTGTTTTTT	CASSFGQTNEKLFF
TRBJ2-3	TRBV5-1	-	TRBD2	TGCGCCAGCAAGGCGGGGGGGAGCACAGATACGCAGTATTTT	CASKAGGSTDTQYF
TRBJ1-5	TRBV6-1	-	TRBD1	TGTGCCAGCTTAAGGGTCCGGGACAGTCTTAAAGCCCAGCATTTT	CASLRVRDSLKAQHF
TRBJ2-5	TRBV7-6	once	TRBD1	TGTGCCAGCAGACCTAGTGGGGACAGGGGGCGGGAGACCCAGTACTTC	CASRPSGDRGRETQYF
TRBJ1-2	TRBV19	-	TRBD1	TGTGCCAGTAGCGGGCAGGGGGACTATGGCTACACCTTC	CASSGQGDYGYTF
TRBJ2-2	TRBV14	few	TRBD1	TGTGCCAGCAGCCAAGCCCTCCCTACGACAGGGGACACCGGGGAGCTGTTTTTT	CASSQALPTTGDTGELFF
TRBJ1-2	TRBV6-5	-	TRBD1	TGTGCCAGCAGTCCTGCCGGACAGGGGGTGTATGGCTACACCTTC	CASSPAGQGVYGYTF
TRBJ1-5	TRBV6-5	-	TRBD1	TGTGCCAGCAGCCGGGACAGATTTAGCAATCAGCCCCAGCATTTT	CASSRDRFSNQPQHF
TRBJ2-3	TRBV28	-	TRBD2	TGTGCCAGCAGTTTTCCGCCTGGGACTAGCGGGGGTTTGGACACAGATACGCAGTATTTT	CASSFPPGTSGGLDTDTQYF
TRBJ1-5	TRBV11-2	-	-	TGTGCCAGCAGCTTGGCAGGGGGCAATCAGCCCCAGCATTTT	CASSLAGGNQPQHF
TRBJ2-2	TRBV7-9	-	-	TGTGCCAGCAGGTTCCCCGGGAACACCGGGGAGCTGTTTTTT	CASRFPGNTGELFF
TRBJ1-1	TRBV6-5	-	TRBD1	TGTGCCAGCCTTCCGTACCCAGGGGGCGCAAATGAAGCTTTCTTT	CASLPYPGGANEAFF
TRBJ1-1	TRBV29-1	few	-	TGCAGCGTTCATGGACAGAACCTAAACACTGAAGCTTTCTTT	CSVHGQNLNTEAFF
TRBJ1-1	TRBV2	-	-	TGTGCCAGCAGTGACAACCTGAGTGGTGAAGCTTTCTTT	CASSDNLSGEAFF
TRBJ2-3	TRBV6-1	-	-	TGTGCCAGCAGTGAAGAGGACTACATCACAGATACGCAGTATTTT	CASSEEDYITDTQYF
TRBJ1-2	TRBV5-1	-	TRBD1	TGCGCCAGCAGCTTGGATTGGACAGGGGTGTATGGCTACACCTTC	CASSLDWTGVYGYTF
TRBJ2-7	TRBV13	-	TRBD1	TGTGCCAGCAGCTTAAGGACAGGGTGGGACGAGCAGTACTTC	CASSLRTGWDEQYF
TRBJ1-2	TRBV10-3	-	TRBD1	TGTGCCATCAGTGGACAGGGGGGGGACTATGGCTACACCTTC	CAISGQGGDYGYTF
TRBJ1-2	TRBV15	-	-	TGTGCCACCAGCCCGCCAGGGGTTGTTTCTGGCTACACCTTC	CATSPPGVVSGYTF
TRBJ1-1	TRBV5-5	-	TRBD1	TGTGCCAGCATCGGACAGGGAGGGAACACTGAAGCTTTCTTT	CASIGQGGNTEAFF
TRBJ1-6	TRBV7-8	-	TRBD1	TGTGCCAGCAGCCTTGGGACAGCCAGACATAATTCACCCCTCCACTTT	CASSLGTARHNSPLHF
TRBJ1-3	TRBV6-5	-	TRBD1	TGTGCCAGTACCCAGGGGGGCTTCTCTGGAAACACCATATATTTT	CASTQGGFSGNTIYF
TRBJ1-2	TRBV5-6	-	TRBD1	TGTGCCAGCAGCTTAGCAGGGGGCTATGGCTACACCTTC	CASSLAGGYGYTF
TRBJ1-2	TRBV6-1	few	-	TGTGCCACCTGGGACATAAGGGGCTACACCTTC	CATWDIRGYTF
TRBJ1-6	TRBV19	-	-	TGTGCCAGTAGTTACATCAATTCACCCCTCCACTTT	CASSYINSPLHF
TRBJ2-7	TRBV27	-	-	TGTGCCAGCAGTCCATTGACAACAGGAAACGAGCAGTACTTC	CASSPLTTGNEQYF
TRBJ2-7	TRBV10-3	-	TRBD1	TGTGCCATCAGTCGACAGGGGGGCTACGAGCAGTACTTC	CAISRQGGYEQYF
TRBJ1-2	TRBV6-1	-	TRBD1	TGTGCCAGCAGTGACCGGGACAGGGAGCATGGCTACACCTTC	CASSDRDREHGYTF
TRBJ2-7	TRBV6-1	few	-	TGTGCCAGCAGGTTAGCCCCCTACGAGCAGTACTTC	CASRLAPYEQYF
TRBJ1-1	TRBV4-2	few	-	TGTGCCAGCAGCCAAACCAGGAACACTGAAGCTTTCTTT	CASSQTRNTEAFF
TRBJ1-1	TRBV7-9	few	-	TGTGCCAGCAGCTTTATGGGGGGGAACACTGAAGCTTTCTTT	CASSFMGGNTEAFF
TRBJ1-1	TRBV4-1	-	-	TGCGCCAGCAGCCAAGTAAGGGGTATGCCGTCTCAAGCTTTCTTT	CASSQVRGMPSQAFF
TRBJ1-4	TRBV5-4	few	TRBD1	TGTGCCAGCAGCTTGGGTTTGGGACAGATTTTTTTT	CASSLGLGQIFF
TRBJ1-5	TRBV19	-	-	TGTGCCAGTAGGGACAGCCCGAATCAGCCCCAGCATTTT	CASRDSPNQPQHF
TRBJ2-3	TRBV9	-	-	TGTGCCAGCAGCGTAGTGGAGGGGATTAGCACAGATACGCAGTATTTT	CASSVVEGISTDTQYF
TRBJ2-3	TRBV27	-	-	TGTGCCAGCAGTCTCGGAGATACGCAGTATTTT	CASSLGDTQYF
TRBJ2-3	TRBV29-1	few	-	TGCAGCGCCCCGCGGCGGGGAGATACGCAGTATTTT	CSAPRRGDTQYF
TRBJ1-2	TRBV19	once	TRBD1	TGTGCCAGTAGTATTGGTGGGGACAGGGTTGACTATGGCTACACCTTC	CASSIGGDRVDYGYTF
TRBJ1-2	TRBV27	once	-	TGTGCCAGCAGTCACAACTCAGGGGTCTATGGCTACACCTTC	CASSHNSGVYGYTF
TRBJ2-5	TRBV29-1	-	-	TGCAGCGTTTCGAAGGGGGAGACCCAGTACTTC	CSVSKGETQYF
TRBJ2-2	TRBV7-6	-	TRBD1	TGTGCCAGCAGCTTCGGACAGGGGGCGGTCACCGGGGAGCTGTTTTTT	CASSFGQGAVTGELFF
TRBJ1-6	TRBV6-6	-	-	TGTGCCAGCACCCTCAACGGGGAGAATTCACCCCTCCACTTT	CASTLNGENSPLHF
TRBJ2-6	TRBV5-6	-	-	TGTGCCAGCAGGGTTCTACTTTCTGGGGCCAACGTCCTGACTTTC	CASRVLLSGANVLTF
TRBJ2-5	TRBV19	-	-	TGTGCCAGTAGCACCGTCCTGACAGCCCCGTCAGGAGAGACCCAGTACTTC	CASSTVLTAPSGETQYF
TRBJ2-7	TRBV5-1	-	TRBD1	TGCGCCAGCAGCATGGACAGGGTCGAGTACGAGCAGTACTTC	CASSMDRVEYEQYF
TRBJ1-2	TRBV6-5	-	-	TGTGCCAGCAGTTACCTCCAGGCGTCGGGCTACACCTTC	CASSYLQASGYTF
TRBJ1-4	TRBV5-1	few	-	TGCGCCAGCAGCTTGACAGGGAAATTTAATGAAAAACTGTTTTTT	CASSLTGKFNEKLFF
TRBJ2-2	TRBV7-3	few	TRBD2	TGTGCCAGCAGCTTAGGACTAGCGGGGTATGCCACCGGGGAGCTGTTTTTT	CASSLGLAGYATGELFF
TRBJ1-2	TRBV9	few	-	TGTGCCAGCAGCGGGGGACAAGTCTATGGCTACACCTTC	CASSGGQVYGYTF
TRBJ2-7	TRBV14	few	-	TGTGCCAGCAGCCAAGTAGGGGCTTGGGGGGTCCGTTCCTACGAGCAGTACTTC	CASSQVGAWGVRSYEQYF
TRBJ2-2	TRBV29-1	once	TRBD1	TGCAGCGTTACAGGGGCCACTGTTGGGGAGCTGTTTTTT	CSVTGATVGELFF
TRBJ2-3	TRBV10-1	-	TRBD1	TGCGCCAGCGGGGAGGGACAGGGACCAGATACGCAGTATTTT	CASGEGQGPDTQYF